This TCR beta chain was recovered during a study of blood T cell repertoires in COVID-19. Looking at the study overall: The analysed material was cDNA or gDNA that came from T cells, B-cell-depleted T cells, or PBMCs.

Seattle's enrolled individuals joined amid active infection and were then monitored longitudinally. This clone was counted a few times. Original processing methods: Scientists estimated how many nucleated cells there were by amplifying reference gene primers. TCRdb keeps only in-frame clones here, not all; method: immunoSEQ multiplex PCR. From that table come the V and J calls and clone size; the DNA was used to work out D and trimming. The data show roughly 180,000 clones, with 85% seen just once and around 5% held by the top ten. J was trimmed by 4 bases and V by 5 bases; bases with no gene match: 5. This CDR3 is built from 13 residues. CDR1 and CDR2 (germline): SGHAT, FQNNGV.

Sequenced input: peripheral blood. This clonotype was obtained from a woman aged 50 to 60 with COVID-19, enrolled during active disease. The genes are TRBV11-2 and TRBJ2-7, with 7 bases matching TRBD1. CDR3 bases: TGTGCCAGCAGCATGACAGGGTTATACGAGCAGTACTTC. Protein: CASSMTGLYEQYF.